The T cell receptor (beta chain) under discussion was sequenced for a study of blood T cell repertoires in COVID-19. As for the study in general: Samples representing acute and convalescent COVID-19 were sourced from the United States, Italy and Spain. T cells, B-cell-depleted T cells, or PBMCs provided the cDNA or gDNA that served as material.

The CDR3 runs to 13 residues. Trimming left V 3 bases short and J 6 bases short, with 9 bases between. Produced via immunoSEQ multiplex PCR; TCRdb's table is partial and in-frame only. The sample lists fewer than 300,000 clones; roughly 80% were seen once. Participants' reported clinical history set cohort assignment. A PCR-confirmed or clinician-diagnosed COVID-19 case had contacted exposed participants within 2 weeks of entry. The specimen sequenced was PBMCs or T cells enriched from blood (not recorded which). The source of this sequence is a man aged 40-49 years who had been exposed to COVID-19. The chain carries TRBV12-3 or TRBV12-4 and TRBJ2-1, with a weak D call TRBD2 (6 bases). The CDR3 bases are TGTGCCAGCAGTTTTTGGGGGGTCAATGAGCAGTTCTTC. Protein sequence: CASSFWGVNEQFF.